This TCR beta chain was obtained from a study of blood T cell repertoires in COVID-19 (TCRdb year 2020). About the investigation overall: Samples from collaborators originated in the United States, Italy and Spain and spanned both the acute and convalescent phases of COVID-19. The prospective study material was composed of cDNA or gDNA derived from T cells, B-cell-depleted T cells, or PBMCs. The dataset comprised deeply sampled blood TCRbeta repertoires from subjects exposed to, actively infected with, or recovered from COVID-19. The repertoires were made available in a free public database intended to serve as a resource for research on the immune response to SARS-CoV-2. The samples were drawn from the first 160 participants of the ongoing ImmuneRACE study and from 1,254 subjects provided by 6 global collaborators. Sample metadata almost always included a de-identified subject ID, COVID-19 status, age in years and sex. Where available, HLA class I and class II types were taken from metadata supplied by the sample provider and were not determined by assay-based typing.

On this clone: What antigen it recognizes has not been identified. There are no base qualities to consult, and no much larger clone falls within one base.

Summary of the overall study and its limitations: Clinical and demographic metadata were provided uncurated, with the amount varying by source and participant.

The cysteine opens and the phenylalanine closes a CDR3 of 11 amino acids. The sequence is cut down to CDR3 DNA, 33 bases in frame from base 1. According to the germline V gene, CDR1 reads MNHEY and CDR2 reads SVGAGI. The immunoSEQ Assay, a bias-controlled multiplex PCR, was used to amplify TCRbeta CDR3 regions from genomic DNA. Processing in the source paper ran as follows. Nucleated cell counts per sample were estimated from amplification of reference gene primers within the assay. To quantify the absolute abundance of each unique TCRbeta CDR3 rearrangement, sequence reads were collapsed and filtered. Productive Simpson clonality was computed per sample as the square root of Simpson's diversity index over productive rearrangements. Here the immuneACCESS table is served through TCRdb, limited to in-frame sequences with V and J called. Missing clones are a known gap in these copies; in checked studies unresolved V genes cover under half, and the rest lacks a known reason. Clone size and the V and J calls come from that table; the DNA yielded D and trimming. This sample lists some 130,000 clones; 70% to 80% were detected once. In total, the top ten clones hold under 4.5% of the sample.

Whole blood was collected in K2EDTA tubes by collaborating institutions according to the institutions' own protocols. For TCRbeta analysis, collaborators shipped samples in one of three forms: frozen whole blood, isolated PBMCs, or DNA extracted from either of those sample types. The chain is assembled from TRBV6-5 and TRBJ2-4, and TRBD2 matches 8 of the central bases. Sequencing was done on a sample of peripheral blood. This receptor was taken from a man in his sixties with acute or convalescent COVID-19. The nucleotide sequence is given as TGTGTGACCGGGGGGGGAAACATTCAGTACTTC. Its amino acids are CVTGGGNIQYF.